The 11 T cell receptor beta chains below come from one sample, sequenced in a study of T cells in localized non-small cell lung cancer. The table came from immunoSEQ multiplex PCR; TCRdb's copy has only in-frame clones and leaves some out. This table holds 130,000 or so clones, roughly nine tenths found once. Sequencing was performed on peripheral blood, taken before any cancer treatment. Receptor source: a female donor of 60 years or more with stage I lung adenocarcinoma.

The V gene is TRBV5-1, the J gene TRBJ1-3, with 12 bases identical to TRBD1. V shed 0 bases, J shed 6 bases, and the junction held 4 bases outside the gene matches. The CDR3 has 16 residues. Germline-derived CDR1 and CDR2 are SGHRS and YFSETQ. CDR3 in DNA: TGCGCCAGCAGCTTGGCTCTGGGACAGGGGGCAAACACCATATATTTT. Its protein is CASSLALGQGANTIYF.

V gene TRBV2 combines with J gene TRBJ2-7; 7 nucleotides match TRBD2. V shed 3 bases and J 12 bases; nucleotides not matched to a gene: 8. CDR1 SNHLY and CDR2 FYNNEI come from the germline V gene. The CDR3 runs to 12 residues. In DNA, the CDR3 is TGTGCCAGCAGTGACACTAGCGCAAGTCGGTACTTC. It specifies CASSDTSASRYF.

This CDR3 reads CSADTQYF. The CDR3, as DNA: TGCAGCGCAGATACGCAGTATTTT. This chain links TRBV29-1 with TRBJ2-3, with D unresolved. Germline V lookup: CDR1 SQVTM, CDR2 ANQGSEA. Trimming removed 7 bases at V and 4 bases at J, with 0 bases between. The CDR3 covers 8 residues.

The rearrangement joins TRBV9 to TRBJ2-1, with TRBD2 matching over 9 bases. The V gene's germline CDR1 is SGDLS and CDR2 YYNGEE. Unmatched junction bases numbered 2, after V lost 1 base and J lost 0 bases. The CDR3 consists of 16 residues. For the CDR3, the DNA is TGTGCCAGCAGCGTACTAGCGGGGAGCTCCTACAATGAGCAGTTCTTC. The encoded protein is CASSVLAGSSYNEQFF.

This rearrangement joins TRBV25-1 to TRBJ2-1; TRBD2 agrees at 8 bases. Unmatched junction bases numbered 12, after V lost 7 bases and J lost 7 bases. The CDR3 is 15 amino acids. The germline V gene has CDR1 MGHDK and CDR2 SYGVNS. The DNA for the CDR3 is TGTGCCAGCACCGAGGCCACTAGCGGAAAGAATGAGCAGTTCTTC. It is translated as CASTEATSGKNEQFF.

This sequence joins TRBV7-9 and TRBJ1-2; tentative D call: TRBD1 (6 bases). The germline V gene has CDR1 SEHNR and CDR2 FQNEAQ (reference sequence). V was clipped by 0 bases and J by 0 bases, with 11 bases between them. This CDR3 is 16 amino acids long. This CDR3 is CASSLALGQPNYGYTF. The DNA for the CDR3 is TGTGCCAGCAGCTTAGCGCTAGGACAGCCTAACTATGGCTACACCTTC.

A few counts support this clone. The V and J genes are TRBV18 and TRBJ1-5, with D perhaps TRBD1 (5 bases). The CDR3 is 14 amino acids. Per germline, CDR1 KGHSH and CDR2 LQKENI. Trimming took 1 base from V and 4 from J, leaving 8 bases between them. The CDR3 DNA is TGTGCCAGCTCACCACGGGACGGGAATCAGCCCCAGCATTTT. Its translation is CASSPRDGNQPQHF.

The chain links TRBV29-1 to TRBJ2-5, with D tentatively TRBD1 or TRBD2 (5 bases each). The CDR3 covers 16 residues. Trimming cost V 4 bases and J 5 bases, with 23 bases left between them. Germline V lookup: CDR1 SQVTM, CDR2 ANQGSEA. This CDR3 reads CSVGGVGKNSGETQYF. CDR3 in DNA: TGCAGCGTTGGAGGGGTCGGGAAGAATTCGGGGGAGACCCAGTACTTC.

Here the CDR3 reads CASSLGLADNEQFF. In DNA form, the CDR3 reads TGTGCCAGCAGCTTAGGGCTAGCGGACAATGAGCAGTTCTTC. V is TRBV13 and J is TRBJ2-1; TRBD2 matches 7 bases. Per the germline V gene, CDR1 is PRHDT and CDR2 is FYEKMQ (reference sequence). This CDR3 is 14 amino acids long. The trim removed 0 bases at V and 5 bases at J, leaving 1 base unmatched.

The chain combines TRBV7-6 with TRBJ2-7, with 9 bases lining up with TRBD2. Germline loops: CDR1 SGHVS, CDR2 FNYEAQ. Trimming removed 1 base from V and 0 bases from J; junction bases left unmatched: 10. The CDR3 contains 18 residues. CDR3 in DNA: TGTGCCAGCAGCTTAGACCCCGGAGCGGGGGGCAGCTCCTACGAGCAGTACTTC. The encoded protein is CASSLDPGAGGSSYEQYF.

This chain links TRBV4-1 with TRBJ1-1, with D perhaps matching TRBD1 (6 bases). The V end lost 3 bases, the J end lost 1 base, and 12 bases lay between the germline ends. The CDR3 extends over 15 amino acids. Germline V lookup: CDR1 MGHRA, CDR2 YSYEKL. The CDR3 DNA sequence: TGCGCCAGCAGCCACTACAGACAGGCGAACACTGAAGCTTTCTTT. Residues: CASSHYRQANTEAFF.